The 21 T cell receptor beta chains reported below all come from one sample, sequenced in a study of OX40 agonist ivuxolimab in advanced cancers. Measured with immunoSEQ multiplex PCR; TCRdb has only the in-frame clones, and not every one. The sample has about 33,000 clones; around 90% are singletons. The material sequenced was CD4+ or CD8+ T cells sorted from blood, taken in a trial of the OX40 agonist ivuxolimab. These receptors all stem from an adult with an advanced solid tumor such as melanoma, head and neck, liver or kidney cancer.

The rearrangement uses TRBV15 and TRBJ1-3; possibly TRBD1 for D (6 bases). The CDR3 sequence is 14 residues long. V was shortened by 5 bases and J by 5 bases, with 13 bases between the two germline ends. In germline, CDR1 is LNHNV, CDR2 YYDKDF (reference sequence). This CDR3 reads CATSVQRGRNTIYF. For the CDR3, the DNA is TGTGCCACCAGCGTCCAAAGGGGGAGAAACACCATATATTTT.

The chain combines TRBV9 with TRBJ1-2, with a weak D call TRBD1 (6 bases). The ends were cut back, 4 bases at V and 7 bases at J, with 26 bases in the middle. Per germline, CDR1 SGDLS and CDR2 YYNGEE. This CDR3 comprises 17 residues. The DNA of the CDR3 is TGTGCCAGCAGCCGACAGGCAGATAGTATTTTTCCGGGTGGCTACACCTTC. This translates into CASSRQADSIFPGGYTF.

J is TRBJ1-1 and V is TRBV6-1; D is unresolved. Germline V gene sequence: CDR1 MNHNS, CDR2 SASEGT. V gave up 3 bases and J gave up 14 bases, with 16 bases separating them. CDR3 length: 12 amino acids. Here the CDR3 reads CASSDRSDLGFF. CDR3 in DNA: TGTGCCAGCAGTGACCGGTCAGATTTGGGGTTCTTT.

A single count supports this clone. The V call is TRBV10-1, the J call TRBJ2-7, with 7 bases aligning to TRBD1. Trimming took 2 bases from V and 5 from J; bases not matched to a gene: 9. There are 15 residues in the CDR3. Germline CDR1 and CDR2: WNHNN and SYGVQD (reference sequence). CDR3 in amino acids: CASSEAGTVTNEQYF. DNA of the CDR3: TGCGCCAGCAGTGAGGCCGGGACAGTGACGAACGAGCAGTACTTC.

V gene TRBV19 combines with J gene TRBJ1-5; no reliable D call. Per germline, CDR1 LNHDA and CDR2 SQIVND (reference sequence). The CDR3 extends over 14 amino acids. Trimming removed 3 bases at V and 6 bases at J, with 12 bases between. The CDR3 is CASSMTDVGQPQHF. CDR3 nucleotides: TGTGCCAGTAGTATGACCGATGTAGGTCAGCCCCAGCATTTT.

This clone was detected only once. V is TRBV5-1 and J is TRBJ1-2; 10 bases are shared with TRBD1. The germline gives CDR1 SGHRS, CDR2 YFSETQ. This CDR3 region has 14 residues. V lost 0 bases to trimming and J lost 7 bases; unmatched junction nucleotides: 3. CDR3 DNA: TGCGCCAGCAGCTTGGAGGGGACAGGGGTTGGCTACACCTTC. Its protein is CASSLEGTGVGYTF. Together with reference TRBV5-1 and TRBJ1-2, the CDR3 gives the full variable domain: KAGVTQTPRYLIKTRGQQVTLSCSPISGHRSVSWYQQTPGQGLQFLFEYFSETQRNKGNFPGRFSGRQFSNSRSEMNVSTLELGDSALYLCASSLEGTGVGYTFGSGTRLTVV.

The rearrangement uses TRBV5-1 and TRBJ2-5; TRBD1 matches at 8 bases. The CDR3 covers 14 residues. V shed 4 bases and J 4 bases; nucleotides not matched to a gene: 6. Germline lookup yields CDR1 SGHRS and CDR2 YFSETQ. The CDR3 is CASSTGQGGETQYF. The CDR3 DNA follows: TGCGCCAGCAGCACCGGACAGGGAGGAGAGACCCAGTACTTC.

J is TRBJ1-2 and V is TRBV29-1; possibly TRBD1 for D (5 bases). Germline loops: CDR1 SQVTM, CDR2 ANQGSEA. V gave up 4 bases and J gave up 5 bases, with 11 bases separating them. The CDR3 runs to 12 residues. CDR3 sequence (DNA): TGCAGCGTTGGGGGCTCTCAGTATGGCTACACCTTC. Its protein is CSVGGSQYGYTF.

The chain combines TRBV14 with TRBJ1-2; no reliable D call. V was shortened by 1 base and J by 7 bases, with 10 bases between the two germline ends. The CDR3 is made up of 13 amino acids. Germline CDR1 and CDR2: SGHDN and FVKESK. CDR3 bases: TGTGCCAGCAGCCAAGGATACGGGAGTGGCTACACCTTC. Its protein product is CASSQGYGSGYTF.

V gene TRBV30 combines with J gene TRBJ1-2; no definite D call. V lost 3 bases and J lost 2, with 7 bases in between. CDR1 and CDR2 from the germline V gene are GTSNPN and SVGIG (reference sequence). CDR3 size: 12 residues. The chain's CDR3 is CAWSQKNYGYTF. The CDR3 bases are TGTGCCTGGAGCCAGAAAAACTATGGCTACACCTTC.

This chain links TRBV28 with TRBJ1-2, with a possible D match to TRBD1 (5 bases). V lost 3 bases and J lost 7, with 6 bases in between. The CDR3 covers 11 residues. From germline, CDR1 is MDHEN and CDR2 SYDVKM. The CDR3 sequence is CASSFRAGYTF. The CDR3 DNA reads TGTGCCAGCAGTTTCAGGGCTGGCTACACCTTC.

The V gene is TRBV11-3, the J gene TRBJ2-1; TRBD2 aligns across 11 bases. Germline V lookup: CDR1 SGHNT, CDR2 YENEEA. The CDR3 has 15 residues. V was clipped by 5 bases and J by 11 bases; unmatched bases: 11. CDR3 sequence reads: CASSPTGTSGGKQFF. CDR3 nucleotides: TGTGCCAGCAGCCCGACAGGAACTAGCGGGGGTAAGCAGTTCTTC. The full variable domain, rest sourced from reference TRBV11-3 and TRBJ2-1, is EAGVVQSPRYKIIEKKQPVAFWCNPISGHNTLYWYLQNLGQGPELLIRYENEEAVDDSQLPKDRFSAERLKGVDSTLKIQPAELGDSAVYLCASSPTGTSGGKQFFGPGTRLTVL.

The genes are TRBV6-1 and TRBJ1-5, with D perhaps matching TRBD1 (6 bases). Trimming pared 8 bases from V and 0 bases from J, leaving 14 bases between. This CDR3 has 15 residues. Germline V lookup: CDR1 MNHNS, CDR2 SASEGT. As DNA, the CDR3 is TGTGCCAGCGGGGGGGCGGTGTATAGCAATCAGCCCCAGCATTTT. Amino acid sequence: CASGGAVYSNQPQHF.

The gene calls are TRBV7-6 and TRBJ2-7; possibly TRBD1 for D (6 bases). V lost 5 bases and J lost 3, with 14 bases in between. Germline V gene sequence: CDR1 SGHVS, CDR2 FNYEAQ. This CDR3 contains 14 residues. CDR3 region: CASSPRQAYYEQYF. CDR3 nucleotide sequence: TGTGCCAGCAGCCCTCGACAGGCGTACTACGAGCAGTACTTC.

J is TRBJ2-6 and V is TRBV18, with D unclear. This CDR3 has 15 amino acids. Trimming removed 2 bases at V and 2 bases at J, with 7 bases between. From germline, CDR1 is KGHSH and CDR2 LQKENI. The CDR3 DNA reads TGTGCCAGCTCACCAAAGTCTGCTGGGGCCAACGTCCTGACTTTC. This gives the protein CASSPKSAGANVLTF. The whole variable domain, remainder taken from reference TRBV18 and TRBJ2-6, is NAGVMQNPRHLVRRRGQEARLRCSPMKGHSHVYWYRQLPEEGLKFMVYLQKENIIDESGMPKERFSAEFPKEGPSILRIQQVVRGDSAAYFCASSPKSAGANVLTFGAGSRLTVL.

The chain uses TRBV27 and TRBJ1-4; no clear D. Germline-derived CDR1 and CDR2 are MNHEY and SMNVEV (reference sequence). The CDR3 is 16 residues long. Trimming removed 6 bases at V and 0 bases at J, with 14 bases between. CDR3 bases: TGTGCCAGCAGCCCCAGGCCGTCCGCAACTAATGAAAAACTGTTTTTT. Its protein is CASSPRPSATNEKLFF.

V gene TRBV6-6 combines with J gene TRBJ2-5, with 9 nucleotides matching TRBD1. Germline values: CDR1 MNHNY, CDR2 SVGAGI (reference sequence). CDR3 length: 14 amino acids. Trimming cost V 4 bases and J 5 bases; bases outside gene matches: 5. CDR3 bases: TGTGCCAGCAGTTGGACAGGGGTGGGGGAGACCCAGTACTTC. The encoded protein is CASSWTGVGETQYF.

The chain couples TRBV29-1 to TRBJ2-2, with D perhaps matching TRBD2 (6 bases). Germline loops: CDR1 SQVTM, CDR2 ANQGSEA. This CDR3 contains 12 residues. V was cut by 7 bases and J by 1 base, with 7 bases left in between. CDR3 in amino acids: CSAGVNTGELFF. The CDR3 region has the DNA TGCAGCGCGGGGGTGAACACCGGGGAGCTGTTTTTT.

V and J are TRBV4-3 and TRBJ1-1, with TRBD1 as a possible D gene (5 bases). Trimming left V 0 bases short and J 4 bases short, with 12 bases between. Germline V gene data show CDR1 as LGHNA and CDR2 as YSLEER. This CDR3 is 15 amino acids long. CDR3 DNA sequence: TGCGCCAGCAGCCAAGATCTAGGGGTTGGCACTGAAGCTTTCTTT. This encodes CASSQDLGVGTEAFF.

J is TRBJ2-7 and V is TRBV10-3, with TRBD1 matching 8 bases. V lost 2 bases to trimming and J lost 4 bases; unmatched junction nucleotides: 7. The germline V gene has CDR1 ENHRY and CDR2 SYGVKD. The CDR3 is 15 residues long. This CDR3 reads CAISEHGRGLYEQYF. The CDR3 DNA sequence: TGTGCCATCAGTGAGCACGGCAGGGGGCTATACGAGCAGTACTTC.

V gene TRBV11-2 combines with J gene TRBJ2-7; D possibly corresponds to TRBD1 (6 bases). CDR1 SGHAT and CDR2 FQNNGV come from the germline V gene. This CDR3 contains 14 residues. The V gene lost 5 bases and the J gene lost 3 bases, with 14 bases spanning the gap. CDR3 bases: TGTGCCAGCAGCCACCGGGACACTCGCTACGAGCAGTACTTC. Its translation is CASSHRDTRYEQYF.